These 11 T cell receptor beta chains were sequenced from one sample in a study of identical twins. TCRdb re-analysed the 5' RACE reads in MiXCR, keeping a single row per CDR3 protein. The table records about 530,000 distinct CDR3 sequences, nearly 15% of them present only once. These same records also appear under a second study, on yellow fever vaccine responses in identical twins.

What was sequenced was CD4+ T cells sorted from blood. The receptors were gathered from a young woman in good health.

This clonotype was seen repeatedly, ten times or more. The chain joins TRBV20-1 to TRBJ2-5; 7 positions match TRBD2. Trimming at V came to 5 bases and at J to 4 bases, leaving 4 bases not matched to a gene. The CDR3 spans 12 residues. Germline loops: CDR1 DFQATT, CDR2 SNEGSKA (reference sequence). In nucleotides, the CDR3 is TGCAGTGCTCGCGGACTAGGAGAGACCCAGTACTTC. Its translation is CSARGLGETQYF.

This chain links TRBV2 with TRBJ1-2; D remains unclear. The CDR3 is made up of 14 amino acids. V dropped 8 bases and J dropped 2 bases, with 15 bases sitting between them. Germline lookup yields CDR1 SNHLY and CDR2 FYNNEI. CDR3: CASGRQVSNYGYTF. The CDR3 DNA reads TGTGCCAGCGGCAGACAAGTTTCGAACTATGGCTACACCTTC.

The chain is built from TRBV28 and TRBJ2-5; TRBD2 matches at 16 bases. This CDR3 has 18 residues. Unmatched junction bases numbered 8, after V lost 6 bases and J lost 1 base. The germline gives CDR1 MDHEN, CDR2 SYDVKM. The CDR3 DNA follows: TGTGCCAGCAGGCCCGGGACTAGCGGGGGGGCGACCCAAGAGACCCAGTACTTC. The encoded protein is CASRPGTSGGATQETQYF.

In its sample, this clonotype was seen a few times. The chain uses TRBV12-3 or TRBV12-4 and TRBJ2-1, with TRBD2 as a possible D gene (6 bases). This CDR3 contains 16 residues. Trimming took 8 bases from V and 0 from J, leaving 17 bases between them. The CDR3 sequence is CASGGLGLDSYNEQFF. The CDR3, as DNA: TGTGCCAGCGGGGGACTGGGGCTAGACTCCTACAATGAGCAGTTCTTC.

The chain couples TRBV20-1 to TRBJ1-4; a possible D gene is TRBD1 (5 bases). With 6 bases removed from V and 6 bases from J, the gap between germline ends came to 8 bases. The V gene's germline CDR1 is DFQATT and CDR2 SNEGSKA (reference sequence). The CDR3 runs to 11 residues. In DNA, the CDR3 is TGCAGTGCGAGACAGTATGAAAAACTGTTTTTT. As protein: CSARQYEKLFF.

The chain links TRBV14 to TRBJ2-1; D is unclear. Trimming took 3 bases from V and 4 from J, leaving 10 bases between them. The germline CDR1 and CDR2 sequences are SGHDN and FVKESK. The CDR3 sequence is 14 residues long. Here the CDR3 DNA reads TGTGCCAGCAGCCAGGTGACCGGATACAATGAGCAGTTCTTC. It yields the protein CASSQVTGYNEQFF.

This clonotype was counted a few times. This sequence joins TRBV29-1 and TRBJ2-1; D gene ambiguous. The V gene's germline CDR1 is SQVTM and CDR2 ANQGSEA. The V end was cut by 3 bases, the J end by 7 bases, with 10 bases between. The CDR3 spans 12 residues. CDR3: CSVERTVNEQFF. The CDR3 DNA reads TGCAGCGTTGAGAGGACCGTGAATGAGCAGTTCTTC.

This clonotype was detected a few times. The rearrangement links TRBV20-1 to TRBJ2-1, with D tentatively TRBD2 (5 bases). V gave up 6 bases and J gave up 5 bases, with 14 bases separating them. Germline-derived CDR1 and CDR2 are DFQATT and SNEGSKA (reference sequence). The CDR3 is 13 amino acids. The CDR3 sequence is CSAPDSNHNEQFF. CDR3 bases: TGCAGTGCGCCGGACTCAAATCACAATGAGCAGTTCTTC.

The chain employs TRBV10-3 and TRBJ2-1, with D possibly matching TRBD2 (7 bases). The length of the CDR3 is 11 residues. Germline CDR1 is ENHRY and CDR2 is SYGVKD. Trimming left V 4 bases short and J 10 bases short, with 8 bases between. For the CDR3, the DNA is TGTGCCATCAGTGCGGGGGGCGAGCAGTTCTTC. Protein: CAISAGGEQFF.

The gene calls are TRBV19 and TRBJ2-2, with TRBD1 identical over 8 bases. Germline V CDR1 and CDR2: LNHDA, SQIVND (reference sequence). The junction had 6 bases not matched to a gene; V was cut back by 6 bases and J by 3 bases. CDR3 length: 15 residues. The CDR3 DNA reads TGTGCCAGTAGCTACGGGACAGGCGACACCGGGGAGCTGTTTTTT. Encoded protein: CASSYGTGDTGELFF.

The chain joins TRBV6-1 to TRBJ2-5; D is perhaps TRBD1 or TRBD2 (7 bases each). Germline values: CDR1 MNHNS, CDR2 SASEGT. The CDR3 consists of 13 residues. V lost 7 bases, J lost 5 bases, and 14 bases lay in between. The CDR3 region has the DNA TGTGCCAGCAAGCAGGGGGGGCGGGAGACCCAGTACTTC. Translated, it gives CASKQGGRETQYF.